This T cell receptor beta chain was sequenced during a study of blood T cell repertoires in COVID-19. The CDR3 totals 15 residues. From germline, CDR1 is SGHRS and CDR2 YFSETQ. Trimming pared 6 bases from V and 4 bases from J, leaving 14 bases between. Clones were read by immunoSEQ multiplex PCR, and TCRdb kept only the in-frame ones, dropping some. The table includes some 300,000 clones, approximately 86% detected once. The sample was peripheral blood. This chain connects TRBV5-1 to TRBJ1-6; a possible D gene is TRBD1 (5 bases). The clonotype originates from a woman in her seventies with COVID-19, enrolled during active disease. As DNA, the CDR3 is TGCGCCAGCACCCAGGGCAGCACGTATAATTCACCCCTCCACTTT. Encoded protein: CASTQGSTYNSPLHF.